This T cell receptor (beta chain) was recorded in a study of T cell changes during pregnancy in multiple sclerosis. Data came from immunoSEQ multiplex PCR; TCRdb stores just in-frame clones and leaves some out. This sample has almost 50,000 clones, with around 94% found just once. The CDR3 is made up of 17 amino acids. The V segment lost 6 bases and the J segment 0 bases; nucleotides outside the gene matches: 9. CDR1 and CDR2 from the germline V gene are KGHSH and LQKENI. Sequenced here: CD4+ T cells from peripheral blood mononuclear cells, sampled in the third trimester of pregnancy. The TCR sequence derives from a female donor with multiple sclerosis, enrolled in a pregnancy study. The V gene is TRBV18, the J gene TRBJ1-5, with TRBD1 matching over 9 bases. CDR3 residues: CASSSYGTGNSNQPQHF. CDR3 DNA sequence: TGTGCCAGCTCGTCGTACGGGACAGGGAATAGCAATCAGCCCCAGCATTTT.